This T cell receptor beta chain is drawn from a study of tumor-infiltrating lymphocytes in primary liver carcinoma. Study observations and caveats: Reduced overlap was seen in tumor-adjacent and tumor-blood pairs versus tumor region pairs.

Bulk tissue was left unsorted, and RNA and DNA were co-extracted from 20-30 mg of it. Five separate regions per tumor were sampled. Priming with a constant-region primer yielded TCR beta cDNA from around 0.45 ug total RNA. Construction of TCR beta libraries relied on three successive nested multiplex PCR rounds employing slightly modified ARM-PCR. Both of the initial two PCR rounds ran for about 9 cycles and employed TRBV1-TRBV30 forward primers alongside a C-beta reverse primer. Each CDR3 protein gets one entry after TCRdb re-called the multiplex PCR reads with MiXCR. The table includes around 71,000 distinct CDR3 sequences, around 75% detected once. Details on this clonotype: Its specificity is not known. The junction departs from germline at one end; a sequencing error may be responsible.

Germline lookup yields CDR1 MNHEY and CDR2 SVGAGI. This CDR3 region has 14 residues. The sample taken for sequencing was liver tumor tissue from sampling region 4. Stated subset: tumor region T4, right-lateral pole. The chain employs TRBV6-5 and TRBJ2-3; D not resolved. This TCR derives from a woman aged 55 to 70 with primary liver carcinoma and hepatitis B virus infection. CDR3 region: CTSSPGPRDGTQYF. CDR3 in DNA: TGTACCAGCAGTCCTGGTCCTCGTGACGGTACGCAGTATTTT.